Listed here is a single T cell receptor (beta chain). Antigen specificity is unknown. This record comes from a study of shared clonotypes between healthy human individuals. At the deep level, the assay was run. TCRdb keeps only in-frame clones here, not all; method: immunoSEQ multiplex PCR. The sample carries millions of clones, about 94% recorded once. In the naive CD8 group, cells lacked CD45RO and were positively selected for CCR7, so terminally differentiated effector memory CD45RA+ cells were left out. Broader study findings: It was the non-shared clonotypes that had lower generation probabilities than clonotypes shared by all four donors. Estimated richness values were generally larger in naive subsets than in memory subsets. Apart from blood, nothing was sampled; tissue repertoires likely differ.

The sequence was obtained from a man between 18 and 29 years old in good health. Sequenced material: naive CD8+ T cells sorted from blood.

The CDR3 DNA is TGTGCCAGCAGTTCGGCGGGACTGCACGCCGAGCAGTACTTC. The encoded protein is CASSSAGLHAEQYF. This chain uses TRBV27 with TRBJ2-7, with D perhaps matching TRBD2 (6 bases). Germline V CDR1 and CDR2: MNHEY, SMNVEV (reference sequence). Trimming stripped 4 bases from V and 6 bases from J, with 16 bases between. The CDR3 length is 14 residues.